This is a list of T cell receptor beta chains from one sample in a study of long-term antiretroviral therapy in people with HIV. Clones were read by immunoSEQ multiplex PCR, and TCRdb kept only the in-frame ones, dropping some. The profile shows 20,000 to 25,000 clones, less than 85% of them singletons. Specimen: unsorted PBMCs, collected about 2.5 years after starting antiretroviral therapy. These receptors were collected from a man aged 35-49 years with HIV. CDR3s include the opening cysteine and the closing phenylalanine or tryptophan. D genes are given only for firm matches. Clone size is shown for a subset of rows, as once, few, many or a class of expanded clone.

few,TRBD1,TRBV5-4,TRBJ1-6,CASSPQGGNSPLHF,TGTGCCAGCAGCCCTCAGGGGGGAAATTCACCCCTCCACTTT
.,.,TRBV6-5,TRBJ1-2,CASSLFGGDYGYTF,TGTGCCAGCAGTTTGTTTGGGGGAGACTATGGCTACACCTTC
.,.,TRBV2,TRBJ2-5,CASSGIGQETQYF,TGTGCCAGCAGTGGAATAGGACAAGAGACCCAGTACTTC
once,.,TRBV29-1,TRBJ2-5,CSVAGGDRRSETQYF,TGCAGCGTTGCCGGAGGAGACAGGAGGTCAGAGACCCAGTACTTC
.,.,TRBV6-6,TRBJ2-5,CASSYSRETQYF,TGTGCCAGCAGTTACTCGAGGGAGACCCAGTACTTC
.,TRBD2,TRBV9,TRBJ2-7,CASSTFPTSGRYEQYF,TGTGCCAGCAGCACCTTCCCCACTAGCGGGAGATACGAGCAGTACTTC
.,.,TRBV15,TRBJ2-7,CATSRDPSSYEQYF,TGCGCCACCAGCAGAGATCCAAGCTCCTACGAGCAGTACTTC
once,TRBD1,TRBV10-2,TRBJ2-7,CASMIGTGTGTYEQYF,TGCGCCAGTATGATAGGTACCGGGACAGGGACCTACGAGCAGTACTTC
medium-sized,.,TRBV10-3,TRBJ2-3,CAISSQMGGSTDTQYF,TGTGCCATCAGTAGCCAAATGGGCGGGAGCACAGATACGCAGTATTTT
.,.,TRBV10-3,TRBJ1-2,CAISEIDAPNYGYTF,TGTGCCATCAGTGAGATTGACGCCCCTAACTATGGCTACACCTTC
.,TRBD1,TRBV29-1,TRBJ2-3,CSADRDRTDTQYF,TGCAGCGCCGACAGGGACCGCACAGATACGCAGTATTTT
.,.,TRBV7-9,TRBJ2-5,CASSPTGGVKETQYF,TGTGCCAGCAGCCCCACGGGTGGGGTAAAAGAGACCCAGTACTTC
once,TRBD1,TRBV5-1,TRBJ1-1,CASSSHTPGQSNDFF,TGCGCCAGCAGCTCCCATACGCCGGGACAGTCGAACGATTTCTTT
few,.,TRBV21-1,TRBJ2-7,CASSKGSGATYEQYF,TGTGCCAGCAGCAAAGGTAGCGGGGCTACCTACGAGCAGTACTTC
.,.,TRBV10-2,TRBJ1-3,CASSGFNSGNTIYF,TGCGCCAGCAGTGGATTTAACAGTGGAAACACCATATATTTT
.,.,TRBV7-8,TRBJ1-5,CASSLETGGGNQPQHF,TGTGCCAGCAGCTTAGAGACAGGTGGTGGCAATCAGCCCCAGCATTTT
.,.,TRBV9,TRBJ1-6,CASSVLTGDNSPLHF,TGTGCCAGCAGCGTATTGACAGGAGATAATTCACCCCTCCACTTT
large,TRBD2,TRBV10-2,TRBJ2-7,CASSESVGGSLYEQYF,TGCGCCAGCAGTGAGTCGGTCGGCGGGAGTTTATACGAGCAGTACTTC
few,TRBD1,TRBV2,TRBJ1-5,CASSEQGPSNQPQHF,TGTGCCAGCAGCGAACAGGGGCCTAGCAATCAGCCCCAGCATTTT
.,TRBD2,TRBV7-2,TRBJ2-7,CASSSTPGGEQYF,TGTGCCAGCAGCTCTACCCCGGGGGGCGAGCAGTACTTC
.,.,TRBV10-2,TRBJ1-1,CASQGSGNTEAFF,TGCGCCAGCCAGGGGTCCGGGAACACTGAAGCTTTCTTT
once,.,TRBV4-3,TRBJ2-7,CASSQDRTEGSSYEQYF,TGCGCCAGCAGCCAAGATCGGACGGAGGGAAGCTCCTACGAGCAGTACTTC
.,.,TRBV7-8,TRBJ2-7,CASSSTGGVSSYEQYF,TGTGCCAGCAGCTCCACCGGCGGGGTTAGCTCCTACGAGCAGTACTTC
.,.,TRBV30,TRBJ2-3,CAWERADTQYF,TGTGCCTGGGAGAGGGCAGATACGCAGTATTTT
.,.,TRBV7-2,TRBJ2-7,CASSLEGYGFYEQYF,TGTGCCAGCAGCTTAGAAGGTTACGGCTTCTACGAGCAGTACTTC
.,.,TRBV5-6,TRBJ2-5,CASSFRTLGGETQYF,TGTGCCAGCAGCTTCCGGACGCTAGGCGGGGAGACCCAGTACTTC
once,TRBD1,TRBV5-6,TRBJ2-7,CASSHRGSYEQYF,TGTGCCAGCAGTCACAGGGGCTCATACGAGCAGTACTTC
.,.,TRBV4-1,TRBJ1-1,CASSRMKRDHTEAFF,TGCGCCAGCAGCCGTATGAAGCGGGATCACACTGAAGCTTTCTTT
few,.,TRBV28,TRBJ1-2,CASRWAQGNGYTF,TGTGCCAGCAGATGGGCACAGGGTAATGGCTACACCTTC
.,.,TRBV2,TRBJ1-1,CASHGGLSEAFF,TGTGCCAGCCACGGGGGACTATCGGAGGCTTTCTTT
.,TRBD1,TRBV18,TRBJ1-2,CASSPGQGNYGYTF,TGTGCCAGCTCACCAGGACAGGGGAACTATGGCTACACCTTC
.,.,TRBV11-2,TRBJ1-2,CASSPRQSYTF,TGTGCCAGCAGCCCAAGGCAGAGCTACACCTTC
.,.,TRBV13,TRBJ2-7,CASSFGASYEQYF,TGTGCCAGCAGCTTTGGAGCCTCCTACGAGCAGTACTTC
.,.,TRBV7-2,TRBJ1-1,CASSWAGENTEAFF,TGTGCCAGCAGCTGGGCGGGGGAAAACACTGAAGCTTTCTTT
.,.,TRBV10-3,TRBJ1-2,CAISETDFNGYTF,TGTGCCATCAGTGAGACCGACTTTAACGGCTACACCTTC
.,TRBD2,TRBV18,TRBJ2-1,CASSRRETYNEQFF,TGTGCCAGCTCACGGCGGGAGACATACAATGAGCAGTTCTTC
.,TRBD2,TRBV10-3,TRBJ2-3,CAISESVRDYTDTQYF,TGTGCCATCAGTGAGTCTGTCAGGGACTACACAGATACGCAGTATTTT